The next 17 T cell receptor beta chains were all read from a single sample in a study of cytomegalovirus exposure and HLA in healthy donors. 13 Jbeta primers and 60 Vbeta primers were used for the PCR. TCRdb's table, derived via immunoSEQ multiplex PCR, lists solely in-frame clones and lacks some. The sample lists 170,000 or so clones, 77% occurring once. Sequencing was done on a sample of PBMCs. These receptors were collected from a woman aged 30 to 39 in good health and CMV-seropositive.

In nucleotides, the CDR3 is TGTGCCAGTAGTACATACGGGGACAGGCACACCTTC. It codes for CASSTYGDRHTF. The rearrangement uses TRBV19 and TRBJ1-2; 8 nucleotides agree with TRBD1. Trimming removed 4 bases from V and 12 bases from J; junction bases left unmatched: 7. The germline gives CDR1 LNHDA, CDR2 SQIVND (reference sequence). This CDR3 is built from 12 residues. Using reference TRBV19 and TRBJ1-2 for the parts outside the CDR3, the full variable domain is DGGITQSPKYLFRKEGQNVTLSCEQNLNHDAMYWYRQDPGQGLRLIYYSQIVNDFQKGDIAEGYSVSREKKESFPLTVTSAQKNPTAFYLCASSTYGDRHTFGSGTRLTVV.

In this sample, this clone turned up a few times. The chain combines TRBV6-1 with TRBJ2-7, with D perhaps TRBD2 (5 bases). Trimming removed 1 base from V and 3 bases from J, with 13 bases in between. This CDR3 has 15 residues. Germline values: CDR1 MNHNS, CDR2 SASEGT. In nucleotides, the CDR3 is TGTGCCAGCAGTGAAGAGCCCGGTGGGAGCTACGAGCAGTACTTC. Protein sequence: CASSEEPGGSYEQYF.

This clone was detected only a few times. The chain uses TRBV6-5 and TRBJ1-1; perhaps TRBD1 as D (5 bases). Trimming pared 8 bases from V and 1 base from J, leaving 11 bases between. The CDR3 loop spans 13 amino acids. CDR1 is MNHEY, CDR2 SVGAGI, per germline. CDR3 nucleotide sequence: TGTGCCAGCGGCAGGGTATGGAACACTGAAGCTTTCTTT. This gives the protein CASGRVWNTEAFF.

CDR3 bases: TGCGCCAGCAGCCAAGTCTGGGGGGGCCAAGAGACCCAGTACTTC. It specifies CASSQVWGGQETQYF. The chain employs TRBV4-1 and TRBJ2-5; 7 positions match TRBD2. This CDR3 has 15 residues. Germline CDR1 is MGHRA and CDR2 is YSYEKL. V shed 1 base and J 1 base; nucleotides not matched to a gene: 3.

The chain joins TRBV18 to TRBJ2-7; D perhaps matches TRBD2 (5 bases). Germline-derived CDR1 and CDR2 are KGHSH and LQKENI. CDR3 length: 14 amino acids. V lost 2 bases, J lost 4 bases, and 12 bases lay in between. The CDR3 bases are TGTGCCAGCTCACCAGAAGGGAGTAGGTACGAGCAGTACTTC. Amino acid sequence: CASSPEGSRYEQYF. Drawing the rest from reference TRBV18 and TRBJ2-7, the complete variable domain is NAGVMQNPRHLVRRRGQEARLRCSPMKGHSHVYWYRQLPEEGLKFMVYLQKENIIDESGMPKERFSAEFPKEGPSILRIQQVVRGDSAAYFCASSPEGSRYEQYFGPGTRLTVT.

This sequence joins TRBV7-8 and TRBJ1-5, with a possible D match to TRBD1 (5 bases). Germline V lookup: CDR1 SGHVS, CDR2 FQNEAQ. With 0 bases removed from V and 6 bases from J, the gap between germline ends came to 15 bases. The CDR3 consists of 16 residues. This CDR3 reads CASSLAGGGLSQPQHF. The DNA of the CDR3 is TGTGCCAGCAGCTTAGCGGGGGGGGGACTCTCTCAGCCCCAGCATTTT. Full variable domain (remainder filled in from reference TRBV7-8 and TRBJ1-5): GAGVSQSPRYKVAKRGQDVALRCDPISGHVSLFWYQQALGQGPEFLTYFQNEAQLDKSGLPSDRFFAERPEGSVSTLKIQRTQQEDSAVYLCASSLAGGGLSQPQHFGDGTRLSIL.

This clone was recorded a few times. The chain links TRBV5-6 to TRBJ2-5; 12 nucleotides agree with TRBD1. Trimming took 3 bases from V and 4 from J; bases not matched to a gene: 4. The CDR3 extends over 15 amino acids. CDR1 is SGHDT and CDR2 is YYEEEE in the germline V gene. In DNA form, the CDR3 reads TGTGCCAGCAGCTCGGGACAGGGGGCGCGAGAGACCCAGTACTTC. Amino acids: CASSSGQGARETQYF.

The CDR3 is CASSRGGRGATDTQYF. CDR3 nucleotide sequence: TGTGCCAGCAGCCGCGGGGGACGGGGGGCCACAGATACGCAGTATTTT. This chain connects TRBV6-6 to TRBJ2-3, with a weak D call TRBD2 (7 bases). Germline CDR1 MNHNY, CDR2 SVGAGI (reference sequence). CDR3 length: 16 amino acids. V gave up 6 bases and J gave up 2 bases, with 18 bases separating them.

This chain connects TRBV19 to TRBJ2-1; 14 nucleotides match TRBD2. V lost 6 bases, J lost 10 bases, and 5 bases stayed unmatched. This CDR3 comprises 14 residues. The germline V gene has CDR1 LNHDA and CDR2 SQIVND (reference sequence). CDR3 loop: CASRGTSGRGEQFF. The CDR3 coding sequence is TGTGCCAGTAGAGGGACTAGCGGGAGAGGGGAGCAGTTCTTC.

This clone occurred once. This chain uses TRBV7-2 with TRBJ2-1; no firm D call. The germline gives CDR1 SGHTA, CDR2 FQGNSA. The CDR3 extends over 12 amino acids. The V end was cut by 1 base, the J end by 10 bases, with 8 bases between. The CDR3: CASSLDIREQFF. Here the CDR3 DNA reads TGTGCCAGCAGCTTAGATATACGGGAGCAGTTCTTC.

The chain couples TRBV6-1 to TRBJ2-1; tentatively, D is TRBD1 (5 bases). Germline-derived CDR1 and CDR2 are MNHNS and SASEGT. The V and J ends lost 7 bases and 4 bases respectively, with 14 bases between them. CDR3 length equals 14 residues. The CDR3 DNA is TGTGCCAGCACTCCGACAGCGCAATACAATGAGCAGTTCTTC. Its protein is CASTPTAQYNEQFF.

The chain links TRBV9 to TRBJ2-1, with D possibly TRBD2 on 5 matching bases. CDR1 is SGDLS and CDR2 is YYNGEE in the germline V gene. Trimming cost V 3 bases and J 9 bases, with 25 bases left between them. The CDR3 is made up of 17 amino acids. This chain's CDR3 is CASSAQTGRSPRGEQFF. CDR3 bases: TGTGCCAGCAGCGCCCAGACGGGCCGCTCCCCTCGGGGTGAGCAGTTCTTC.

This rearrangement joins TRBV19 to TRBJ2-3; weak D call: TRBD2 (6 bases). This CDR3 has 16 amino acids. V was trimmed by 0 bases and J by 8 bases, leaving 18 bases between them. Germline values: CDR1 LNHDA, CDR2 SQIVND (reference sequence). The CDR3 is CASSIELHERRGTQYF. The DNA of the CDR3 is TGTGCCAGTAGTATAGAGCTCCATGAGAGGCGGGGTACGCAGTATTTT.

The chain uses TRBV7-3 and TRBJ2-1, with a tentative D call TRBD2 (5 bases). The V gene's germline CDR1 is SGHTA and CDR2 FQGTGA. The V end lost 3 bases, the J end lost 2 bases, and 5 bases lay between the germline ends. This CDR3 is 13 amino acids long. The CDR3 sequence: CASSFGAYNEQFF. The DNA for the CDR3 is TGTGCCAGCAGCTTCGGGGCCTACAATGAGCAGTTCTTC.

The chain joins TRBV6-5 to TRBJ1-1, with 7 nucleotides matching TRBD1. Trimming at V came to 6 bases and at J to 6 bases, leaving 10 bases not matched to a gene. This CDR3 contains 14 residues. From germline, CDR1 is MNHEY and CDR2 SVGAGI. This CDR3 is CASSLKVTGPEAFF. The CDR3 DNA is TGTGCCAGCAGCCTAAAGGTGACAGGGCCTGAAGCTTTCTTT.

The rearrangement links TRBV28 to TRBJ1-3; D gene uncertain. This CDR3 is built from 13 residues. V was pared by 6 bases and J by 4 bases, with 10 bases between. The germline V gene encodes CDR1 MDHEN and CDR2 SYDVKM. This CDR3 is CASRRGPGNTIYF. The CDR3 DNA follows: TGTGCCAGCAGAAGAGGGCCCGGAAACACCATATATTTT.

The CDR3 protein is CASSFGAPDTQYF. CDR3 in DNA: TGTGCCAGCAGCTTTGGGGCTCCAGATACGCAGTATTTT. The rearrangement links TRBV7-7 to TRBJ2-3; possibly TRBD1 for D (5 bases). Trimming took 3 bases from V and 4 from J, leaving 8 bases between them. The CDR3 is made up of 13 amino acids. Germline CDR1 is SSHAT and CDR2 is FNYEAQ (reference sequence).